The 24 T cell receptor beta chains in this list originate from one sample, sequenced in a study of T cell changes during pregnancy in multiple sclerosis. Profiling relied on immunoSEQ multiplex PCR, and the TCRdb table lists in-frame clones only, not all of them. The repertoire holds fewer than 40,000 clones, with 80% to 90% as singletons. Sequences were derived from CD8+ T cells from peripheral blood mononuclear cells, sampled in the second trimester of pregnancy. The receptors come from a female donor with multiple sclerosis, enrolled in a pregnancy study.

This clone was found a few times. This chain links TRBV2 with TRBJ1-1; D call uncertain. Germline CDR1 and CDR2: SNHLY and FYNNEI. This CDR3 is built from 14 residues. Trimming took 2 bases from V and 4 from J, leaving 11 bases between them. Here the CDR3 DNA reads TGTGCCAGCAGTGAATTCACGGGTGGCACTGAAGCTTTCTTT. Translated, it gives CASSEFTGGTEAFF.

The chain joins TRBV6-1 to TRBJ1-5; TRBD1 agrees at 7 bases. The V and J ends lost 4 bases and 0 bases, in that order; junction bases with no gene match: 3. The CDR3 runs to 15 residues. Germline lookup yields CDR1 MNHNS and CDR2 SASEGT. CDR3 protein: CASSGQGGSNQPQHF. The CDR3 DNA reads TGTGCCAGCAGTGGACAGGGCGGTAGCAATCAGCCCCAGCATTTT.

The chain has TRBV7-9 and TRBJ2-7; 9 bases line up with TRBD1. The CDR3 runs 15 residues. Germline V gene data show CDR1 as SEHNR and CDR2 as FQNEAQ (reference sequence). V trimming: 1 base; J trimming: 1 base; junction bases outside the gene matches: 2. The DNA for the CDR3 is TGTGCCAGCAGCTTAGGGGGACAGGGATCCTACGAGCAGTACTTC. Translated, it gives CASSLGGQGSYEQYF. Variable domain in full (rest from reference TRBV7-9 and TRBJ2-7): DTGVSQNPRHKITKRGQNVTFRCDPISEHNRLYWYRQTLGQGPEFLTYFQNEAQLEKSRLLSDRFSAERPKGSFSTLEIQRTEQGDSAMYLCASSLGGQGSYEQYFGPGTRLTVT.

The chain employs TRBV11-2 and TRBJ2-3; the match to TRBD2 covers 13 bases. The CDR3 covers 18 residues. Germline V gene sequence: CDR1 SGHAT, CDR2 FQNNGV. With V trimmed by 5 bases and J by 1 base, 9 bases remained unmatched. The CDR3 coding sequence is TGTGCCAGCAGCCCAAAGATGGGACTAGCGGGACGCACAGATACGCAGTATTTT. This encodes CASSPKMGLAGRTDTQYF.

V is TRBV4-1 and J is TRBJ2-5; D is unresolved. Deletions cut 1 base from V and 5 bases from J, with 17 bases between. Germline CDR1 and CDR2: MGHRA and YSYEKL. CDR3 length: 16 residues. In DNA, the CDR3 is TGCGCCAGCAGCCAAGGTCTCCATGGGCTCCGGGAGACCCAGTACTTC. Amino acid sequence: CASSQGLHGLRETQYF.

The V gene is TRBV4-1, the J gene TRBJ1-5; the D is unclear. CDR3 length equals 17 residues. The V end lost 0 bases, the J end lost 5 bases, and 17 bases lay between the germline ends. Germline V gives CDR1 MGHRA, CDR2 YSYEKL. In DNA, the CDR3 is TGCGCCAGCAGCCAAGATTTTCCCCGTGCTGCAGATCAGCCCCAGCATTTT. Amino acids: CASSQDFPRAADQPQHF.

This clone showed up just once. The chain uses TRBV7-9 and TRBJ1-1, with TRBD1 matching 9 bases. The CDR3 contains 17 residues. Unmatched junction bases numbered 10, after V lost 5 bases and J lost 0 bases. In germline, CDR1 is SEHNR, CDR2 FQNEAQ (reference sequence). As DNA, the CDR3 is TGTGCCAGCAGCCCAGATCCCGGGACAGGGATGAACACTGAAGCTTTCTTT. Residues: CASSPDPGTGMNTEAFF.

The CDR3 loop reads CATSELLAGLADTQYF. The CDR3 bases are TGTGCCACCAGTGAGCTGCTAGCGGGGCTTGCAGATACGCAGTATTTT. The V gene is TRBV15, the J gene TRBJ2-3; 9 bases line up with TRBD2. CDR1 is LNHNV and CDR2 is YYDKDF in the germline V gene (reference sequence). With V trimmed by 6 bases and J by 4 bases, 11 bases remained unmatched. CDR3 size: 16 residues. The full variable domain, rest sourced from reference TRBV15 and TRBJ2-3, is DAMVIQNPRYQVTQFGKPVTLSCSQTLNHNVMYWYQQKSSQAPKLLFHYYDKDFNNEADTPDNFQSRRPNTSFCFLDIRSPGLGDTAMYLCATSELLAGLADTQYFGPGTRLTVL.

CDR3: CASLARKAQIYNEQFF. Here the CDR3 DNA reads TGTGCCAGCCTAGCCCGAAAGGCCCAGATCTACAATGAGCAGTTCTTC. This sequence joins TRBV2 and TRBJ2-1; the D gene is possibly TRBD2 (5 bases). The CDR3 contains 16 residues. The germline V and J ends were trimmed by 8 bases and 3 bases, with 20 bases remaining between them. In germline, CDR1 is SNHLY, CDR2 FYNNEI.

The chain has TRBV6-6 and TRBJ2-1, with no clear D. Germline V lookup: CDR1 MNHNY, CDR2 SVGAGI (reference sequence). The V gene lost 8 bases and the J gene lost 4 bases, with 15 bases spanning the gap. The CDR3 runs to 14 residues. The chain's CDR3 is CASGLSHGYNEQFF. Written as DNA, the CDR3 is TGTGCCAGCGGTTTAAGTCACGGTTACAATGAGCAGTTCTTC.

This chain connects TRBV27 to TRBJ2-3; the D gene is possibly TRBD1 (5 bases). Per the germline V gene, CDR1 is MNHEY and CDR2 is SMNVEV (reference sequence). Trimming left V 7 bases short and J 8 bases short, with 22 bases between. The CDR3 is made up of 15 amino acids. CDR3 protein: CASNAAGSRTRTQYF. The CDR3 coding sequence is TGTGCCAGCAATGCCGCAGGGTCTAGAACTCGTACGCAGTATTTT.

The gene calls are TRBV9 and TRBJ2-3, with 9 bases matching TRBD2. CDR3 size: 15 residues. Unmatched junction bases numbered 7, after V lost 2 bases and J lost 6 bases. CDR1 is SGDLS and CDR2 is YYNGEE in the germline V gene. CDR3 nucleotides: TGTGCCAGCAGCGTTGGCGGGGGGGTAATTGATACGCAGTATTTT. Translated, it gives CASSVGGGVIDTQYF.

The CDR3 here is CASSWGVNTGELFF. The DNA of the CDR3 is TGTGCCAGCAGCTGGGGGGTCAACACCGGGGAGCTGTTTTTT. The chain recombines TRBV7-9 with TRBJ2-2; D might be TRBD2 (6 bases). The germline V gene has CDR1 SEHNR and CDR2 FQNEAQ (reference sequence). This CDR3 region has 14 residues. Trimming removed 4 bases from V and 2 bases from J, with 8 bases in between.

The chain has TRBV28 and TRBJ1-2; 8 bases match TRBD1. The V and J ends lost 2 bases and 7 bases, in that order; junction bases with no gene match: 6. This CDR3 is built from 14 residues. Germline V gene lookup returns CDR1 MDHEN and CDR2 SYDVKM. The CDR3 DNA is TGTGCCAGCAGTTTAGGACAGGGAAGTCCTGGCTACACCTTC. Its protein product is CASSLGQGSPGYTF.

The chain recombines TRBV7-9 with TRBJ2-5, with 8 bases aligning to TRBD2. The trim removed 1 base at V and 2 bases at J, leaving 6 bases unmatched. Germline-derived CDR1 and CDR2 are SEHNR and FQNEAQ (reference sequence). CDR3 length: 16 amino acids. CDR3 in amino acids: CASSLERIAGQETQYF. As DNA, the CDR3 is TGTGCCAGCAGCTTAGAGCGAATAGCGGGACAAGAGACCCAGTACTTC.

The chain joins TRBV6-1 to TRBJ1-5, with 9 bases lining up with TRBD1. The V gene's germline CDR1 is MNHNS and CDR2 SASEGT. V lost 3 bases, J lost 7 bases, and 1 base stayed unmatched. This CDR3 contains 13 residues. The CDR3 reads CASSEDRGQPQHF. CDR3 bases: TGTGCCAGCAGTGAGGACAGGGGACAGCCCCAGCATTTT.

The chain recombines TRBV9 with TRBJ2-7; maybe TRBD2 (6 bases). V shed 0 bases and J shed 7 bases, with 14 bases lying between them. CDR3 length: 14 amino acids. Germline CDR1 is SGDLS and CDR2 is YYNGEE. CDR3 protein: CASSVGGSGREQYF. The CDR3 DNA follows: TGTGCCAGCAGCGTAGGTGGTTCAGGGAGGGAGCAGTACTTC.

V gene TRBV5-5 combines with J gene TRBJ1-5; TRBD1 aligns across 7 bases. V shed 4 bases and J 0 bases; nucleotides not matched to a gene: 10. The CDR3 is 17 residues long. Germline V gene lookup returns CDR1 SGHKS and CDR2 YYEKEE (reference sequence). CDR3 in amino acids: CASSASGQHDSNQPQHF. The CDR3 DNA follows: TGTGCCAGCAGCGCGTCGGGACAGCACGATAGCAATCAGCCCCAGCATTTT.

The V and J genes are TRBV6-6 and TRBJ1-1; tentative D call: TRBD1 (6 bases). Trimming left V 6 bases short and J 1 base short, with 12 bases between. Per the germline V gene, CDR1 is MNHNY and CDR2 is SVGAGI (reference sequence). This CDR3 contains 14 residues. The CDR3 loop reads CASSPDRRNTEAFF. The CDR3 DNA reads as TGTGCCAGCAGCCCGGACAGAAGGAACACTGAAGCTTTCTTT.

The rearrangement joins TRBV7-9 to TRBJ1-5; TRBD1 matches 7 bases. The CDR3 sequence is 15 residues long. After removal of 0 bases from V and 6 bases from J, the junction contained 5 bases not matched to a gene. Germline V gene lookup returns CDR1 SEHNR and CDR2 FQNEAQ (reference sequence). The CDR3 here is CASSLAQGLGQPQHF. The CDR3 nucleotides read TGTGCCAGCAGCTTAGCACAGGGGTTGGGTCAGCCCCAGCATTTT.

J is TRBJ1-4 and V is TRBV4-2, with 10 bases aligning to TRBD1. Looked up from germline, CDR1 is LGHNA and CDR2 is YNFKEQ. Trimming at V came to 1 base and at J to 8 bases, leaving 4 bases not matched to a gene. CDR3 length: 15 residues. The CDR3 spells CASSQGGTGEEKLFF. In DNA, the CDR3 is TGTGCCAGCAGCCAAGGCGGGACAGGGGAAGAAAAACTGTTTTTT.

V is TRBV18 and J is TRBJ1-1; D not resolved. This CDR3 has 14 amino acids. Trimming took 1 base from V and 2 from J, leaving 8 bases between them. Per germline, CDR1 KGHSH and CDR2 LQKENI. Here the CDR3 reads CASSPRASNTEAFF. The CDR3 DNA follows: TGTGCCAGCTCACCACGGGCCAGCAACACTGAAGCTTTCTTT.

This clone was found once. The J gene is TRBJ2-7, the V gene TRBV28, with D tentatively TRBD2 (6 bases). The V end lost 2 bases, the J end lost 5 bases, and 16 bases lay between the germline ends. Per the germline V gene, CDR1 is MDHEN and CDR2 is SYDVKM. The CDR3 runs to 15 residues. The CDR3 DNA follows: TGTGCCAGCAGTTTAGGGGGGAGTCTACGTGACGAGCAGTACTTC. Translating gives CASSLGGSLRDEQYF.

The chain uses TRBV5-4 and TRBJ1-2; 8 bases line up with TRBD1. V lost 0 bases, J lost 8 bases, and 12 bases stayed unmatched. Germline V gene data show CDR1 as SGHNT and CDR2 as YYREEE (reference sequence). The CDR3 runs 16 residues. Written as DNA, the CDR3 is TGTGCCAGCAGCTTGGCCAGGGGGCGCAGTAAGTGGGGCTACACCTTC. This translates into CASSLARGRSKWGYTF.